The clone carrying this TCR beta chain occurred a few times. Its antigen is unknown. It was template switching that added a universal primer site, and there were unique molecular identifiers on the cDNA. TCRdb re-called the 5' RACE reads with MiXCR, one entry per CDR3 protein. The sample consists of 600,000 to 850,000 distinct CDR3 sequences, around a sixth of them appearing once. This entry is derived from a study of identical twins. The CDR3 totals 12 residues. Trimming took 4 bases from V and 3 from J, leaving 10 bases between them. Germline CDR1 and CDR2: DFQATT and SNEGSKA (reference sequence). Overall study findings and caveats: Fewer insertions characterized abundant cord blood beta clonotypes, whereas memory repertoires showed none.

These data were also reused for a study on T cells expressing NK-cell markers. From that study: Nothing established the HCMV specificity of expanded NKG2C+ T cell clones.

This chain uses TRBV20-1 with TRBJ2-7; D may be TRBD1 (6 bases). Sequencing was performed on PBMCs. The TCR comes from a woman aged 18-29 years in good health. The CDR3 bases are TGCAGTGCTATAGACAGGAACTACGAGCAGTACTTC. Its translation is CSAIDRNYEQYF.